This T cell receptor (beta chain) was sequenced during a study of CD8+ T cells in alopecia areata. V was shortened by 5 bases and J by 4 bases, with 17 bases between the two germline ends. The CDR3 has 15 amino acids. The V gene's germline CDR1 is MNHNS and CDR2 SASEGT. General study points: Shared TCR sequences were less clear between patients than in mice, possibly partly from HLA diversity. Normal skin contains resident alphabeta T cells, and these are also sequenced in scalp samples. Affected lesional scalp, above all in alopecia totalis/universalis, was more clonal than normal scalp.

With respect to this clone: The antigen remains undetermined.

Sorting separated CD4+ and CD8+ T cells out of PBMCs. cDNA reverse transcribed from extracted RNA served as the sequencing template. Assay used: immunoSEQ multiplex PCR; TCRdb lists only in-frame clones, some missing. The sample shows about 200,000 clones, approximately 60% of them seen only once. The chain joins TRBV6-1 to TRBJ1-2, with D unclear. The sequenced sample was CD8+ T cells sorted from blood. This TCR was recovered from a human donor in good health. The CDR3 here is CASSPLPGESYGYTF. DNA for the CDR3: TGTGCCAGCAGTCCCCTCCCTGGGGAGAGCTATGGCTACACCTTC.